The 21 T cell receptor beta chains reported below all come from one sample, sequenced in a study of shared clonotypes between healthy human individuals. Assay used: immunoSEQ multiplex PCR; TCRdb lists only in-frame clones, some missing. The profile shows approximately 2.3 million clones, over 90% of them singletons. The source material was naive CD4+ T cells from PBMCs. Regarding subset: CD45RA+ positively selected. The receptors derive from a man aged 18 to 30 in good health. Some clones in this sample may be carry-over from other donors' samples.

CDR3 loop: CASSLVQAETQYF. For the CDR3, the DNA is TGTGCCAGCAGCTTAGTGCAGGCAGAGACCCAGTACTTC. The chain carries TRBV7-2 and TRBJ2-5; D remains unclear. V lost 1 base and J lost 4, with 7 bases in between. There are 13 residues in the CDR3. CDR1 is SGHTA, CDR2 FQGNSA, per germline.

The chain employs TRBV19 and TRBJ2-1; TRBD2 matches at 8 bases. Germline loops: CDR1 LNHDA, CDR2 SQIVND (reference sequence). The CDR3 is made up of 19 amino acids. The V gene end was trimmed by 4 bases and the J gene end by 6 bases; junction bases not matched to a gene: 20. Here the CDR3 reads CASSTLTGTRGTGPNEQFF. Written as DNA, the CDR3 is TGTGCCAGTAGTACCCTAACCGGGACTAGAGGGACGGGTCCCAATGAGCAGTTCTTC. Using reference TRBV19 and TRBJ2-1 for the parts outside the CDR3, the full variable domain is DGGITQSPKYLFRKEGQNVTLSCEQNLNHDAMYWYRQDPGQGLRLIYYSQIVNDFQKGDIAEGYSVSREKKESFPLTVTSAQKNPTAFYLCASSTLTGTRGTGPNEQFFGPGTRLTVL.

This chain connects TRBV28 to TRBJ2-7; D may be TRBD1 (6 bases). CDR1 and CDR2 (germline): MDHEN, SYDVKM. This CDR3 region has 15 residues. The germline V and J ends were trimmed by 4 bases and 4 bases, with 17 bases remaining between them. The CDR3 region has the DNA TGTGCCAGCAGTTCACCACAGGGCATCCATTACGAGCAGTACTTC. Translating it yields CASSSPQGIHYEQYF.

A word on this clone: The sample holds other DNA sequences that translate to the same CDR3. This chain joins TRBV28 and TRBJ2-3, with a tentative D call TRBD2 (6 bases). V gave up 3 bases and J gave up 0 bases, with 7 bases separating them. The CDR3 is made up of 14 amino acids. Germline CDR1 reads MDHEN; CDR2 reads SYDVKM. This chain's CDR3 is CASSFGGSTDTQYF. CDR3 coding DNA: TGTGCCAGCAGTTTTGGGGGGAGCACAGATACGCAGTATTTT. Full variable domain (outside the CDR3, taken from reference TRBV28 and TRBJ2-3): DVKVTQSSRYLVKRTGEKVFLECVQDMDHENMFWYRQDPGLGLRLIYFSYDVKMKEKGDIPEGYSVSREKKERFSLILESASTNQTSMYLCASSFGGSTDTQYFGPGTRLTVL.

The chain combines TRBV6-6 with TRBJ2-7; a weak D match, TRBD1 (5 bases). V lost 2 bases to trimming and J lost 3 bases, with 11 bases between them. Per germline, CDR1 MNHNY and CDR2 SVGAGI (reference sequence). The CDR3 covers 14 residues. CDR3 amino acids: CASSYGQGSYEQYF. The CDR3 region has the DNA TGTGCCAGCAGTTACGGTCAGGGAAGCTACGAGCAGTACTTC.

This chain connects TRBV7-3 to TRBJ2-1; 9 nucleotides line up with TRBD2. From germline, CDR1 is SGHTA and CDR2 FQGTGA. The V segment lost 4 bases and the J segment 11 bases; nucleotides outside the gene matches: 12. CDR3 length: 15 amino acids. The CDR3 region is CASSSQASREGKQFF. The CDR3 DNA follows: TGTGCCAGCAGCTCCCAGGCGTCGCGGGAGGGGAAGCAGTTCTTC.

The chain employs TRBV10-3 and TRBJ1-2; D is undetermined. Germline CDR1 reads ENHRY; CDR2 reads SYGVKD. V was trimmed by 0 bases and J by 8 bases, leaving 10 bases between them. There are 13 residues in the CDR3. The CDR3 loop reads CAISESSISGYTF. In nucleotides, the CDR3 is TGTGCCATCAGTGAGTCGTCGATTTCAGGCTACACCTTC.

The chain combines TRBV7-2 with TRBJ2-3; D is ambiguous. CDR1 and CDR2 from the germline V gene are SGHTA and FQGNSA. The CDR3 is 16 amino acids. Trimming cost V 1 base and J 2 bases, with 13 bases left between them. The CDR3 region has the DNA TGTGCCAGCAGCTTAGGGGCCTATAGGGACACAGATACGCAGTATTTT. Encoded protein: CASSLGAYRDTDTQYF. Supplemented by reference TRBV7-2 and TRBJ2-3, the full variable domain reads GAGVSQSPSNKVTEKGKDVELRCDPISGHTALYWYRQSLGQGLEFLIYFQGNSAPDKSGLPSDRFSAERTGGSVSTLTIQRTQQEDSAVYLCASSLGAYRDTDTQYFGPGTRLTVL.

This rearrangement joins TRBV6-6 to TRBJ2-7; the D is unclear. Trimming removed 8 bases at V and 2 bases at J, with 7 bases between. CDR3 size: 11 residues. Germline V gene data show CDR1 as MNHNY and CDR2 as SVGAGI (reference sequence). The CDR3 is CASALAYEQYF. For the CDR3, the DNA is TGTGCCAGCGCCCTCGCCTACGAGCAGTACTTC.

This CDR3 reads CASSGVRFYNEQFF. The DNA of the CDR3 is TGTGCCAGCAGTGGCGTCAGATTCTACAATGAGCAGTTCTTC. The chain has TRBV6-1 and TRBJ2-1; D ambiguous. Germline V gives CDR1 MNHNS, CDR2 SASEGT. The CDR3 is made up of 14 amino acids. V was trimmed by 4 bases and J by 3 bases, leaving 10 bases between them.

The chain joins TRBV19 to TRBJ2-2, with D tentatively TRBD1 (5 bases). V lost 3 bases to trimming and J lost 0 bases, with 11 bases between them. The germline gives CDR1 LNHDA, CDR2 SQIVND (reference sequence). The length of the CDR3 is 16 residues. In DNA form, the CDR3 reads TGTGCCAGTAGTATTAGGGCAGGGACGAACACCGGGGAGCTGTTTTTT. It yields the protein CASSIRAGTNTGELFF.

This chain joins TRBV2 and TRBJ1-5; TRBD1 agrees at 7 bases. V shed 6 bases and J 2 bases; nucleotides not matched to a gene: 4. The CDR3 runs to 14 residues. Germline-derived CDR1 and CDR2 are SNHLY and FYNNEI. The CDR3 nucleotides read TGTGCCAGCAGACTCGACAGGGGCAATCAGCCCCAGCATTTT. This translates into CASRLDRGNQPQHF.

The chain has TRBV28 and TRBJ2-7; the D is unclear. The V end was cut by 3 bases, the J end by 4 bases, with 7 bases between. CDR3 length equals 12 residues. Germline V gene lookup returns CDR1 MDHEN and CDR2 SYDVKM. CDR3 DNA sequence: TGTGCCAGCAGTTTTGGTGAATACGAGCAGTACTTC. Its protein product is CASSFGEYEQYF.

V gene TRBV6-4 combines with J gene TRBJ2-5, with D possibly called TRBD1 or TRBD2 (6 bases each). The CDR3 consists of 12 residues. Trimming left V 3 bases short and J 5 bases short, with 7 bases between. The V gene's germline CDR1 is MRHNA and CDR2 SNTAGT. The CDR3: CASSEGGETQYF. The CDR3 nucleotides are TGTGCCAGCAGTGAAGGGGGGGAGACCCAGTACTTC.

This rearrangement joins TRBV6-5 to TRBJ1-1; D gene uncertain. This CDR3 has 14 residues. V was shortened by 5 bases and J by 6 bases, with 16 bases between the two germline ends. CDR1 MNHEY and CDR2 SVGAGI come from the germline V gene. CDR3 sequence: CASSLRPGQAEAFF. The CDR3 coding sequence is TGTGCCAGCAGTCTACGTCCCGGTCAGGCTGAAGCTTTCTTT.

This sequence joins TRBV28 and TRBJ2-3; tentative D call: TRBD2 (5 bases). V was trimmed by 2 bases and J by 6 bases, leaving 18 bases between them. The germline gives CDR1 MDHEN, CDR2 SYDVKM. This CDR3 region has 16 residues. The CDR3 protein is CASSLGGGRPVDTQYF. CDR3 nucleotides: TGTGCCAGCAGTTTAGGTGGAGGCCGTCCCGTCGATACGCAGTATTTT.

The chain's CDR3 is CASKTLDRSATPGGYGYTF. For the CDR3, the DNA is TGTGCCAGCAAAACTCTCGACAGGTCCGCCACCCCTGGCGGCTATGGCTACACCTTC. The V call is TRBV19, the J call TRBJ1-2; D perhaps matches TRBD1 (6 bases). Between the trimmed V and J ends, which lost 9 bases and 4 bases, there was a span of 33 bases. Germline lookup yields CDR1 LNHDA and CDR2 SQIVND (reference sequence). CDR3 length: 19 amino acids.

The V gene is TRBV4-1, the J gene TRBJ1-2; 7 bases agree with TRBD1. Germline CDR1 and CDR2: MGHRA and YSYEKL. Trimming cost V 0 bases and J 8 bases; bases outside gene matches: 0. The CDR3 spans 12 residues. The CDR3 coding sequence is TGCGCCAGCAGCCAAGAGACAGGGGGCTACACCTTC. Residues: CASSQETGGYTF.

The rearrangement uses TRBV7-9 and TRBJ1-5; no reliable D call. Germline CDR1 and CDR2: SEHNR and FQNEAQ (reference sequence). The CDR3 covers 15 residues. V lost 5 bases to trimming and J lost 5 bases, with 16 bases between them. The CDR3 DNA follows: TGTGCCAGCAGCCCAGGAGGTGCACAGTATCAGCCCCAGCATTTT. Its protein product is CASSPGGAQYQPQHF.

The chain couples TRBV18 to TRBJ2-3; 12 nucleotides match TRBD2. This CDR3 has 16 residues. Germline assignment: CDR1 KGHSH and CDR2 LQKENI. Losses at the gene ends were 2 bases for V and 5 bases for J; bases not matched to a gene: 5. DNA of the CDR3: TGTGCCAGCTCACCAACACTAGCGGGGGGCGGAGATACGCAGTATTTT. This codes for CASSPTLAGGGDTQYF.

As regards this clone: At the DNA level, this CDR3 is encoded by other sequences in the same sample as well. The chain joins TRBV20-1 to TRBJ2-7; D is undetermined. The V gene's germline CDR1 is DFQATT and CDR2 SNEGSKA (reference sequence). The CDR3 spans 11 residues. V was clipped by 0 bases and J by 6 bases, with 6 bases between them. This chain's CDR3 is CSARDPPEQYF. CDR3 nucleotides: TGCAGTGCTAGAGACCCTCCCGAGCAGTACTTC.